The TCR beta chain described here comes from a study of vaccination and CD4 T cells after COVID-19. Overall study: Post-COVID draws came a median approximately 94 days after diagnosis (range 35 to 161). A few convalescent patients underwent sampling at day 14 and then at days 161 to 241 post-vaccination, the study reports.

The study sequenced cultured CD4+ T cell DNA using the Oncomine TCR Beta short-read assay. Cultures of CD4+ T cells served as the source for extracting genomic DNA. TCRdb called the PCR reads again in MiXCR, with one record for every CDR3 protein. The table shows roughly 24,000 distinct CDR3 sequences, with about a third occurring only once. Study observations and caveats: The great majority, 304 of 307 vaccine-specific clones, proved spike mono-reactive in convalescent patients.

As to this clonotype: What it recognizes is unknown.

The germline V gene encodes CDR1 KGHDR and CDR2 SFDVKD. The length of the CDR3 is 16 residues. Trimming left V 5 bases short and J 5 bases short, with 19 bases between. This sample's time point: late sampling 161 to 241 days after vaccination in three convalescent patients. Stated treatment: 10-day PBMC culture with coronavirus spike peptide pools or control peptides (ViraFEST assay). This specimen consisted of CD4+ T cells from blood, cultured in vitro, obtained about 7 months after SARS-CoV-2 vaccination. This clonotype was sampled from a human donor who had recovered from COVID-19. The chain joins TRBV24-1 to TRBJ2-3; D remains unclear. CDR3 DNA sequence: TGTGCCACCAGTGCTTCCTGGCCAAAGAGAGTAGATACGCAGTATTTT. Translating it yields CATSASWPKRVDTQYF.